Below are 16 T cell receptor beta chains sequenced from a single sample in a study of CD8 T cells in ankylosing spondylitis. Their antigens remain unidentified. TCRdb re-called the 5' RACE reads with MiXCR, one entry per CDR3 protein. Here the sample spans hundreds of thousands of distinct CDR3 sequences, 10% to 15% being singletons. Findings of the study overall: In ankylosing spondylitis blood, a motif of several highly homologous TCR beta variants appeared characteristic.

Sequencing was done on a sample of blood, either unsorted or a sorted T cell fraction (not recorded which). The receptors derive from a male donor with ankylosing spondylitis.

The chain joins TRBV20-1 to TRBJ1-6; D perhaps matches TRBD1 (6 bases). Trimming shortened V by 4 bases and J by 2 bases, and 9 bases separated the two germline ends. CDR3 length: 14 residues. CDR1 is DFQATT, CDR2 SNEGSKA, per germline (reference sequence). The chain's CDR3 is CSATGDPYNSPLHF. For the CDR3, the DNA is TGCAGTGCTACAGGGGATCCCTATAATTCACCCCTCCACTTT.

This clonotype has more than one count but fewer than ten. The chain uses TRBV7-2 and TRBJ2-1, with a weak D call TRBD2 (6 bases). Germline-derived CDR1 and CDR2 are SGHTA and FQGNSA. The CDR3 is 12 residues long. Deletions cut 1 base from V and 9 bases from J, with 7 bases between. The CDR3 bases are TGTGCCAGCAGCTTAGACGGGAGTGAGCAGTTCTTC. Translated: CASSLDGSEQFF.

This clonotype came up a few times. V gene TRBV10-3 combines with J gene TRBJ2-5; a possible D gene is TRBD2 (5 bases). Trimming removed 5 bases at V and 2 bases at J, with 12 bases between. Per germline, CDR1 ENHRY and CDR2 SYGVKD. CDR3 size: 14 residues. DNA of the CDR3: TGTGCCATCAGTCTCTCCCGGGGACAAGAGACCCAGTACTTC. This encodes CAISLSRGQETQYF.

The chain links TRBV7-9 to TRBJ1-2; D perhaps matches TRBD1 (6 bases). Germline lookup yields CDR1 SEHNR and CDR2 FQNEAQ (reference sequence). The V end lost 5 bases, the J end lost 8 bases, and 12 bases lay between the germline ends. The CDR3 extends over 12 amino acids. CDR3 region: CASSQGTRGYTF. CDR3 nucleotides: TGTGCCAGCAGCCAGGGGACACGAGGCTACACCTTC.

The chain combines TRBV20-1 with TRBJ2-1; 13 bases match TRBD2. CDR3 length: 14 amino acids. The V segment lost 5 bases and the J segment 9 bases; nucleotides outside the gene matches: 7. Germline CDR1 reads DFQATT; CDR2 reads SNEGSKA (reference sequence). The CDR3 nucleotides read TGCAGTGCTTTCCCGGGACTAGCGGGACTTGAGCAGTTCTTC. As protein: CSAFPGLAGLEQFF.

This clonotype has at least ten counts. The CDR3 here is CASSFLPTGTEAFF. In DNA, the CDR3 is TGTGCCAGCAGCTTTCTCCCGACGGGCACTGAAGCTTTCTTT. This sequence joins TRBV7-2 and TRBJ1-1; no firm D call. There are 14 residues in the CDR3. The germline V gene encodes CDR1 SGHTA and CDR2 FQGNSA. V lost 3 bases to trimming and J lost 4 bases, with 12 bases between them. The full variable domain, with the rest looked up from reference TRBV7-2 and TRBJ1-1, is GAGVSQSPSNKVTEKGKDVELRCDPISGHTALYWYRQSLGQGLEFLIYFQGNSAPDKSGLPSDRFSAERTGGSVSTLTIQRTQQEDSAVYLCASSFLPTGTEAFFGQGTRLTVV.

This clonotype was observed a few times. The chain employs TRBV5-1 and TRBJ2-7; TRBD2 matches at 7 bases. Per germline, CDR1 SGHRS and CDR2 YFSETQ. The CDR3 spans 15 residues. J lost 2 bases, V lost 4 bases, and 9 bases had no gene match. CDR3 sequence: CASSPELATTYEQYF. The CDR3 DNA is TGCGCCAGCAGCCCTGAACTAGCGACTACCTACGAGCAGTACTTC. Supplemented by reference TRBV5-1 and TRBJ2-7, the full variable domain reads KAGVTQTPRYLIKTRGQQVTLSCSPISGHRSVSWYQQTPGQGLQFLFEYFSETQRNKGNFPGRFSGRQFSNSRSEMNVSTLELGDSALYLCASSPELATTYEQYFGPGTRLTVT.

This clonotype has at least ten counts. The chain couples TRBV29-1 to TRBJ2-1, with a possible D match to TRBD1 (6 bases). Germline values: CDR1 SQVTM, CDR2 ANQGSEA. This CDR3 region has 14 residues. The ends were cut back, 4 bases at V and 6 bases at J, with 16 bases in the middle. This CDR3 reads CSVGGGHPPNEQFF. The CDR3 DNA reads TGCAGCGTTGGAGGGGGACACCCGCCCAATGAGCAGTTCTTC.

This clonotype has just a few counts. This chain connects TRBV7-2 to TRBJ1-6; 7 bases line up with TRBD1. V gave up 1 base and J gave up 6 bases; unmatched junction bases: 9. This CDR3 region has 17 residues. Germline CDR1 is SGHTA and CDR2 is FQGNSA. CDR3: CASSLVPHRGLNSPLHF. The CDR3 coding sequence is TGTGCCAGCAGCTTAGTACCCCACAGGGGTCTTAATTCACCCCTCCACTTT.

The gene calls are TRBV9 and TRBJ2-3, with D maybe TRBD1 (5 bases). The CDR3 runs 18 residues. The germline gives CDR1 SGDLS, CDR2 YYNGEE. The V end lost 0 bases, the J end lost 1 base, and 18 bases lay between the germline ends. The CDR3 DNA reads TGTGCCAGCAGCGTAGGCCTGGGGCCGGGCTATGGCACAGATACGCAGTATTTT. Protein product: CASSVGLGPGYGTDTQYF.

This clonotype was detected only a few times. CDR3 coding DNA: TGCAGTGCTAGAGATCCGCCAGGGGTCCCAAAGAGAGGCGCTGAAGCTTTCTTT. As protein: CSARDPPGVPKRGAEAFF. This rearrangement joins TRBV20-1 to TRBJ1-1; D possibly corresponds to TRBD1 (6 bases). The CDR3 sequence is 18 residues long. Trimming pared 0 bases from V and 6 bases from J, leaving 26 bases between. CDR1 is DFQATT and CDR2 is SNEGSKA in the germline V gene (reference sequence).

This clonotype was detected ten times or more. The rearrangement links TRBV20-1 to TRBJ2-3; D remains ambiguous. Germline V gives CDR1 DFQATT, CDR2 SNEGSKA (reference sequence). The ends were cut back, 0 bases at V and 6 bases at J, with 7 bases in the middle. CDR3 length: 12 amino acids. This CDR3 reads CSARDTPDTQYF. The CDR3 nucleotides are TGCAGTGCTAGAGATACCCCGGATACGCAGTATTTT.

This clonotype was recorded at least ten times. The rearrangement joins TRBV10-3 to TRBJ1-2; 9 bases are a match to TRBD1. CDR3 length: 14 residues. With 4 bases clipped from V and 1 base from J, the junction kept 1 base outside the gene matches. From germline, CDR1 is ENHRY and CDR2 SYGVKD. CDR3 sequence (DNA): TGTGCCATCAGTGGGACAGGGGTTAACTATGGCTACACCTTC. Its protein is CAISGTGVNYGYTF.

This clonotype was observed a few times. The gene calls are TRBV5-1 and TRBJ2-1, with 11 bases identical to TRBD1. This CDR3 region has 16 residues. V was clipped by 3 bases and J by 6 bases; unmatched bases: 8. Germline V gives CDR1 SGHRS, CDR2 YFSETQ. CDR3 coding DNA: TGCGCCAGCAGCTCCCGGACAGGGGGCGCTTCCAATGAGCAGTTCTTC. This translates into CASSSRTGGASNEQFF.

This clonotype was counted a few times. The chain joins TRBV28 to TRBJ2-5; 8 bases agree with TRBD2. The CDR3 spans 14 residues. V was clipped by 3 bases and J by 7 bases; unmatched bases: 7. The germline gives CDR1 MDHEN, CDR2 SYDVKM. CDR3: CASSFDGTRVTQYF. The DNA for the CDR3 is TGTGCCAGCAGTTTTGATGGGACTAGGGTGACCCAGTACTTC.

V and J are TRBV7-2 and TRBJ2-3, with D possibly TRBD2 on 6 matching bases. Trimming took off 5 bases at V and 3 bases at J, with 15 bases between the two ends. From germline, CDR1 is SGHTA and CDR2 FQGNSA. The CDR3 sequence is 15 residues long. CDR3 nucleotides: TGTGCCAGCAGCGCCTGGAGGGGATCGACAGATACGCAGTATTTT. Its translation is CASSAWRGSTDTQYF.